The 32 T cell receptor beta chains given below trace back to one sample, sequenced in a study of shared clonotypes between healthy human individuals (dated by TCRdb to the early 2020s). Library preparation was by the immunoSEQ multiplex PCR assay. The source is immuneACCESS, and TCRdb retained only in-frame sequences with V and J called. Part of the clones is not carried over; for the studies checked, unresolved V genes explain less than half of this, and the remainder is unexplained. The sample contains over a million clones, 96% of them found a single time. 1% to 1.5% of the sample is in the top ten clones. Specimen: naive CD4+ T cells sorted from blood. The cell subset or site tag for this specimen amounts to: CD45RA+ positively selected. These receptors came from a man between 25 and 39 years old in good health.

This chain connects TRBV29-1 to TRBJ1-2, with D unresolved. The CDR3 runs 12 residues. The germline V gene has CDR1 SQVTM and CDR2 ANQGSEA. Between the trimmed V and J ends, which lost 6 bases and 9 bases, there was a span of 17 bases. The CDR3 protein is CSVTASLHRYTF. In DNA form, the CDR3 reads TGCAGCGTCACAGCCAGCCTACACCGCTACACCTTC.

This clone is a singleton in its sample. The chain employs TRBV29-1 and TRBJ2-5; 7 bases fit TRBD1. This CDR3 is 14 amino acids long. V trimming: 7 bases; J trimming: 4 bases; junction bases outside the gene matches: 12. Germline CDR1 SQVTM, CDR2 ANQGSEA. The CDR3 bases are TGCAGCGCAAACCACAGGGGAAAGGGAGAGACCCAGTACTTC. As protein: CSANHRGKGETQYF. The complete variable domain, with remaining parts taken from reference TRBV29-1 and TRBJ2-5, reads SAVISQKPSRDICQRGTSLTIQCQVDSQVTMMFWYRQQPGQSLTLIATANQGSEATYESGFVIDKFPISRPNLTFSTLTVSNMSPEDSSIYLCSANHRGKGETQYFGPGTRLLVL.

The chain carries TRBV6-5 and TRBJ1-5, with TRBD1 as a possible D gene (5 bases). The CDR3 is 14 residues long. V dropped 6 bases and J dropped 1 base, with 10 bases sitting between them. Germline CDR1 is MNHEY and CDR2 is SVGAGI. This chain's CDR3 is CASSNPGSNQPQHF. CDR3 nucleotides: TGTGCCAGCAGCAACCCAGGGAGCAATCAGCCCCAGCATTTT.

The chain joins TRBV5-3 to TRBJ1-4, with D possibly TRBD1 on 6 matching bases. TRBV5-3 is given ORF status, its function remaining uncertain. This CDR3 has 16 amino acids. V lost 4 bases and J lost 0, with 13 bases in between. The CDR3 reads CARSKDSAATNEKLFF. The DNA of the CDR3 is TGTGCCAGAAGCAAGGACAGTGCCGCAACTAATGAAAAACTGTTTTTT.

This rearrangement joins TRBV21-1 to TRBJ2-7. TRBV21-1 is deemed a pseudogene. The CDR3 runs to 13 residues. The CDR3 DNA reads TGTGCCAGCAGCCGGGGCAGGAGAGGCGAGCAGTACTTC. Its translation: CASSRGRRGEQYF.

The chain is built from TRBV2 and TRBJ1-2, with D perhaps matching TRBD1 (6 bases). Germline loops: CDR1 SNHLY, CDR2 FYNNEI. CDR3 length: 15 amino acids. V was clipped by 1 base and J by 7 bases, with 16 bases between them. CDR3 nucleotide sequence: TGTGCCAGCAGTGAAGAACTGGGGGCAAGAAGTGGCTACACCTTC. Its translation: CASSEELGARSGYTF.

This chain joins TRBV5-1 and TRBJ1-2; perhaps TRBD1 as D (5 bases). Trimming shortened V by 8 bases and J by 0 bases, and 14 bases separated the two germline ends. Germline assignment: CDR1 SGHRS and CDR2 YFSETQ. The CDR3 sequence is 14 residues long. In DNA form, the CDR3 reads TGCGCCAGTGATACAGGAATCTCTAACTATGGCTACACCTTC. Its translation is CASDTGISNYGYTF. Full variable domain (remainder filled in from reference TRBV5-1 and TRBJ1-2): KAGVTQTPRYLIKTRGQQVTLSCSPISGHRSVSWYQQTPGQGLQFLFEYFSETQRNKGNFPGRFSGRQFSNSRSEMNVSTLELGDSALYLCASDTGISNYGYTFGSGTRLTVV.

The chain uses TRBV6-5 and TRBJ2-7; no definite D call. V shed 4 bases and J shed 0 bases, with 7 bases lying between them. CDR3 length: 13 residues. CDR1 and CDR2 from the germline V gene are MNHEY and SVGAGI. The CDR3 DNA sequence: TGTGCCAGCAGTTTGATAGCCTCCTACGAGCAGTACTTC. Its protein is CASSLIASYEQYF.

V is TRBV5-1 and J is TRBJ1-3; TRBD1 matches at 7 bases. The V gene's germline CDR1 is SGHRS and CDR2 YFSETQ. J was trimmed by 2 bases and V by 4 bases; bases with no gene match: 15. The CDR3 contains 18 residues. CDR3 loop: CASSLRPSTGTTGNTIYF. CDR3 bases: TGCGCCAGCAGCCTACGCCCCTCGACAGGGACAACTGGAAACACCATATATTTT.

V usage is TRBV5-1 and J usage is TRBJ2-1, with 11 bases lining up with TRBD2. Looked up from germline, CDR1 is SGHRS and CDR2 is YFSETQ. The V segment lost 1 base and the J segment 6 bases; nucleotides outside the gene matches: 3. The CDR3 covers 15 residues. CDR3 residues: CASSLFLAGGNEQFF. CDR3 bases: TGCGCCAGCAGCTTGTTCCTAGCGGGAGGCAATGAGCAGTTCTTC.

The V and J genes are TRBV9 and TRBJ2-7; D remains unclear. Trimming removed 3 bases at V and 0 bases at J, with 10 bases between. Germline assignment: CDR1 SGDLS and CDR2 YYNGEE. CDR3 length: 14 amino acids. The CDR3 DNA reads TGTGCCAGCAGCGGGTTAATGAGCTCCTACGAGCAGTACTTC. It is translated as CASSGLMSSYEQYF.

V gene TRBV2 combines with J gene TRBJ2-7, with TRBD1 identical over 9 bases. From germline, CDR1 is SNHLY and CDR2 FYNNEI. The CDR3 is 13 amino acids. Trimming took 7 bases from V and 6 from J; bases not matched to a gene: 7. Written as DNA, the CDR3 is TGTGCCAGCACTTGGGACAGGGAGGGCGAGCAGTACTTC. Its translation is CASTWDREGEQYF.

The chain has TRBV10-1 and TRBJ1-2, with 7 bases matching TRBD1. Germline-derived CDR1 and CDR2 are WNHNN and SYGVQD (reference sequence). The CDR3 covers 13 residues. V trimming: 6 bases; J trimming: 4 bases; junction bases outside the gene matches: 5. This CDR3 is CASRKTGTYGYTF. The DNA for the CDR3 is TGCGCCAGCAGAAAGACAGGGACCTATGGCTACACCTTC.

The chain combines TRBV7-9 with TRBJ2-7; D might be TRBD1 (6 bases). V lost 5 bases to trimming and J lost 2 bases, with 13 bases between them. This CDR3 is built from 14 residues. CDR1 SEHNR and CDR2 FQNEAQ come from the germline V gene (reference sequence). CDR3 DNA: TGTGCCAGCAGCGATCCGGGACAAGCCTACGAGCAGTACTTC. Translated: CASSDPGQAYEQYF.

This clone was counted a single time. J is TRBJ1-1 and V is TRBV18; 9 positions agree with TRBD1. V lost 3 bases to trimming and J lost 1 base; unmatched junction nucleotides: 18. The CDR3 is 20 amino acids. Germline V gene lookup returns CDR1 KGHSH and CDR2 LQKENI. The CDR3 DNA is TGTGCCAGCTCACCGAGGACCGCGGACAGGGGATCGGCCCGGAACACTGAAGCTTTCTTT. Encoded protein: CASSPRTADRGSARNTEAFF.

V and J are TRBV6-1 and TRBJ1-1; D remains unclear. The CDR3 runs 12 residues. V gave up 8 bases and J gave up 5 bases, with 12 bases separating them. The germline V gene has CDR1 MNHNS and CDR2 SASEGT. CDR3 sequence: CASGTWWTEAFF. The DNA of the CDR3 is TGTGCCAGCGGTACCTGGTGGACTGAAGCTTTCTTT.

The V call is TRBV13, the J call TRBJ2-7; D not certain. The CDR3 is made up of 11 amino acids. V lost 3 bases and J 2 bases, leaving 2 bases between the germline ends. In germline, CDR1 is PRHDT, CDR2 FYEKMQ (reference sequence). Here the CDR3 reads CASSFTYEQYF. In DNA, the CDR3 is TGTGCCAGCAGCTTCACCTACGAGCAGTACTTC.

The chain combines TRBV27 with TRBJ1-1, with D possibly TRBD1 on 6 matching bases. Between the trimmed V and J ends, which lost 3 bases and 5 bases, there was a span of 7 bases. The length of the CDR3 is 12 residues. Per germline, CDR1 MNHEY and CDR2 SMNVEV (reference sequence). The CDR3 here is CASSFQGTEAFF. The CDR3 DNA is TGTGCCAGCAGTTTTCAGGGGACTGAAGCTTTCTTT.

The CDR3 DNA is TGTGCCAGCAGCCGGGAGAACTCTCCCTCAGATACGCAGTATTTT. Protein sequence: CASSRENSPSDTQYF. This chain uses TRBV5-4 with TRBJ2-3; weak D call: TRBD2 (6 bases). This CDR3 comprises 15 residues. Germline V gene sequence: CDR1 SGHNT, CDR2 YYREEE (reference sequence). V shed 4 bases and J shed 4 bases, with 16 bases lying between them.

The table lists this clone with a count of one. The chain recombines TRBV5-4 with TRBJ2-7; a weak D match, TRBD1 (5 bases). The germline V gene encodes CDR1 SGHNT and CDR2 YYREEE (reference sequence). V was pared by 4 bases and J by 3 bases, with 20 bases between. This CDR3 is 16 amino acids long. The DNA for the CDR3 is TGTGCCAGCAGCCAATATGGCAGGGCCCCTGACTACGAGCAGTACTTC. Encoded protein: CASSQYGRAPDYEQYF.

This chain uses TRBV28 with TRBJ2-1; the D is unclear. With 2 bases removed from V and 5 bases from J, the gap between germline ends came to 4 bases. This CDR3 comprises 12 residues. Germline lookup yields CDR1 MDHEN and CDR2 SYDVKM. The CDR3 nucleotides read TGTGCCAGCAGTTTAACGGACAATGAGCAGTTCTTC. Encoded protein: CASSLTDNEQFF.

CDR3 protein: CASSRDRFYEQYF. CDR3 DNA: TGTGCCAGCAGCCGGGACAGGTTCTACGAGCAGTACTTC. The chain uses TRBV27 and TRBJ2-7, with 8 bases aligning to TRBD1. The CDR3 runs 13 residues. J gave up 3 bases and V 6 bases, and 4 bases lay outside the gene matches. CDR1 and CDR2 (germline): MNHEY, SMNVEV (reference sequence).

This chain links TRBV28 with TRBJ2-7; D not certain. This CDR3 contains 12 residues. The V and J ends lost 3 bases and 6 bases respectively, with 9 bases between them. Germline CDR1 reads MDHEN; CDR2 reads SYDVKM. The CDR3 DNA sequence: TGTGCCAGCAGTTTGAGGTTTCTCGAGCAGTACTTC. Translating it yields CASSLRFLEQYF. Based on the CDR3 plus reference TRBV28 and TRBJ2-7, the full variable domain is DVKVTQSSRYLVKRTGEKVFLECVQDMDHENMFWYRQDPGLGLRLIYFSYDVKMKEKGDIPEGYSVSREKKERFSLILESASTNQTSMYLCASSLRFLEQYFGPGTRLTVT.

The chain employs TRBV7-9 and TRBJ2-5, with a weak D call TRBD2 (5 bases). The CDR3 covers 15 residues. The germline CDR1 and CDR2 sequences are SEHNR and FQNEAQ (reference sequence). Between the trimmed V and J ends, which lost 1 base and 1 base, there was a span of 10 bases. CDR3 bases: TGTGCCAGCAGCTTAGGAACCGGGATCCAAGAGACCCAGTACTTC. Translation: CASSLGTGIQETQYF.

CDR3 in amino acids: CASSIGGAQYF. CDR3 nucleotides: TGTGCCAGCAGCATAGGAGGGGCCCAGTACTTC. This rearrangement joins TRBV7-9 to TRBJ2-5, with D possibly TRBD2 on 6 matching bases. The V gene lost 5 bases and the J gene lost 9 bases, with 10 bases spanning the gap. The CDR3 contains 11 residues. CDR1 and CDR2 (germline): SEHNR, FQNEAQ (reference sequence).

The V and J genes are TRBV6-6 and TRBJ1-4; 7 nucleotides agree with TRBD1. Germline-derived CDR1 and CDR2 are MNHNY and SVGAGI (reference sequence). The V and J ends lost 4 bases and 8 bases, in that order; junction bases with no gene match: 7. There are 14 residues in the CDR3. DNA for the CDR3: TGTGCCAGCAGTTCGACAGGGAGTTACGAAAAACTGTTTTTT. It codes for CASSSTGSYEKLFF.

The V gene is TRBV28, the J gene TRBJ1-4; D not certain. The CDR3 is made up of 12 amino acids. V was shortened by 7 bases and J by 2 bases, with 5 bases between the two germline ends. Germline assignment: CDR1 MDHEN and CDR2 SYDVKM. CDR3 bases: TGTGCCAGCACGCCTACTAATGAAAAACTGTTTTTT. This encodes CASTPTNEKLFF.

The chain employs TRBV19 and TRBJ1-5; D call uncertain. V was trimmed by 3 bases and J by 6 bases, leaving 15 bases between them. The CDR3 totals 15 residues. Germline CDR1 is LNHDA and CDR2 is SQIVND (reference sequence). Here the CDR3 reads CASSILGRDGQPQHF. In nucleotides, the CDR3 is TGTGCCAGTAGTATCCTGGGGAGGGATGGTCAGCCCCAGCATTTT.

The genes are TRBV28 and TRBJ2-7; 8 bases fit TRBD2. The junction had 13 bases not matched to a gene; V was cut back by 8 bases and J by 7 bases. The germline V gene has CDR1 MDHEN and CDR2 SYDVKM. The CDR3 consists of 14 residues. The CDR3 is CASLGNAGGGEQYF. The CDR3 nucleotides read TGTGCCAGCTTAGGGAACGCGGGAGGAGGTGAGCAGTACTTC.

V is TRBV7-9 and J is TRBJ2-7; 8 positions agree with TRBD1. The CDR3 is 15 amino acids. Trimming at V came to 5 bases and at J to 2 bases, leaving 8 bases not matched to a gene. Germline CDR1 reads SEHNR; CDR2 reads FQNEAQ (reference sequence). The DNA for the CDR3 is TGTGCCAGCAGCCAGGACAGGGTAAAGACCTACGAGCAGTACTTC. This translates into CASSQDRVKTYEQYF.

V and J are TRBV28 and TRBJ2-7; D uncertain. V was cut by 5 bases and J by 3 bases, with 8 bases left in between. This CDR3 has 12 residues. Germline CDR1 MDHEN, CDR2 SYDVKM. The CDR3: CASSDILYEQYF. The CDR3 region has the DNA TGTGCCAGCAGTGACATTCTCTACGAGCAGTACTTC.

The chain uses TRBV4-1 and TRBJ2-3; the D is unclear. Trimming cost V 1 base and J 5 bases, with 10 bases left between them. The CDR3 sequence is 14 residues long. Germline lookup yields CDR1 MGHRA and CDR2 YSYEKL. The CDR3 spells CASSQGPAQDTQYF. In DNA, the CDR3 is TGCGCCAGCAGCCAAGGACCGGCGCAAGATACGCAGTATTTT.